The 23 T cell receptor beta chains below were found in one sample sequenced in a study of blood T cell repertoires in COVID-19. The method was immunoSEQ multiplex PCR; TCRdb's version includes in-frame clones alone and lacks a portion of them. The table shows approximately 260,000 clones, with under 90% occurring only once. Sequencing used PBMCs or T cells enriched from blood (not recorded which). These receptors originate from a woman aged 55-75 years who had recovered from COVID-19.

The rearrangement links TRBV5-4 to TRBJ2-7; TRBD2 matches at 7 bases. With 7 bases clipped from V and 5 bases from J, the junction kept 9 bases outside the gene matches. Per the germline V gene, CDR1 is SGHNT and CDR2 is YYREEE (reference sequence). This CDR3 region has 13 residues. Here the CDR3 reads CASRKRDGDEQYF. CDR3 coding DNA: TGTGCCAGCCGGAAGCGGGACGGGGACGAGCAGTACTTC.

This clone was seen once. This chain connects TRBV29-1 to TRBJ1-3, with D maybe TRBD1 (5 bases). V was pared by 0 bases and J by 1 base, with 13 bases between. The CDR3 contains 16 residues. The germline gives CDR1 SQVTM, CDR2 ANQGSEA. The CDR3: CSVEESVQGSGNTIYF. For the CDR3, the DNA is TGCAGCGTTGAAGAGAGTGTCCAGGGATCTGGAAACACCATATATTTT.

The rearrangement uses TRBV28 and TRBJ2-3; 7 bases fit TRBD2. V lost 11 bases, J lost 6 bases, and 14 bases stayed unmatched. Germline V CDR1 and CDR2: MDHEN, SYDVKM. The CDR3 runs 14 residues. DNA for the CDR3: TGTGCCCTAAAGGAGGCGGGAGTTAAGGATACGCAGTATTTT. Translated, it gives CALKEAGVKDTQYF.

This rearrangement joins TRBV3-1 (or the pseudogene TRBV3-2) to TRBJ1-3; weak D call: TRBD1 (5 bases). This CDR3 is built from 14 residues. The V gene lost 4 bases and the J gene lost 0 bases, with 7 bases spanning the gap. Per germline, CDR1 LGHDT and CDR2 YNNKEL (reference sequence). The CDR3 protein is CASSPGPSGNTIYF. CDR3 sequence (DNA): TGTGCCAGCAGCCCAGGGCCCTCTGGAAACACCATATATTTT.

On this clone itself: Compared with germline, one end of the junction differs, possibly owing to a read error. V usage is TRBV18 and J usage is TRBJ1-4; 7 bases agree with TRBD1. Germline CDR1 and CDR2: KGHSH and LQKENI. The CDR3 loop spans 15 amino acids. CDR3 nucleotides: TGTGCCAGCTCTCCACAGGGGAAAACTAATGAAAAACTGTTTTTT. It encodes CASSPQGKTNEKLFF.

The chain links TRBV21-1 to TRBJ1-2; the D call in the table, TRBD1, was not verified against the DNA. TRBV21-1 is termed a pseudogene. The CDR3 totals 17 residues. CDR3 loop: CASSKALSGQGNYGYTF. The CDR3 nucleotides read TGTGCCAGCAGCAAAGCGCTTTCGGGACAGGGCAACTATGGCTACACCTTC.

The chain recombines TRBV14 with TRBJ1-2; no clear D gene. Trimming pared 2 bases from V and 7 bases from J, leaving 11 bases between. CDR3 length: 13 amino acids. CDR1 is SGHDN, CDR2 FVKESK, per germline. The CDR3 DNA sequence: TGTGCCAGCAGCCAATTTCTTATTCGTGGCTACACCTTC. Translating gives CASSQFLIRGYTF.

V and J are TRBV5-1 and TRBJ1-1; unclear D gene. The V end lost 4 bases, the J end lost 0 bases, and 7 bases lay between the germline ends. This CDR3 region has 13 residues. From germline, CDR1 is SGHRS and CDR2 YFSETQ. This CDR3 is CASSEGMNTEAFF. CDR3 DNA: TGCGCCAGCAGCGAGGGAATGAACACTGAAGCTTTCTTT.

This clone came up once. The rearrangement joins TRBV30 to TRBJ2-7, with D maybe TRBD1 (6 bases). This CDR3 has 15 residues. Germline CDR1 is GTSNPN and CDR2 is SVGIG (reference sequence). V gave up 2 bases and J gave up 1 base, with 15 bases separating them. CDR3 residues: CAWSRRGTLSYEQYF. CDR3 DNA: TGTGCCTGGAGTCGGAGAGGGACACTATCCTACGAGCAGTACTTC. Full variable domain (rest looked up from reference TRBV30 and TRBJ2-7): SQTIHQWPATLVQPVGSPLSLECTVEGTSNPNLYWYRQAAGRGLQLLFYSVGIGQISSEVPQNLSASRPQDRQFILSSKKLLLSDSGFYLCAWSRRGTLSYEQYFGPGTRLTVT.

The chain combines TRBV11-3 with TRBJ1-3; 8 nucleotides line up with TRBD1. CDR1 is SGHNT, CDR2 YENEEA, per germline. The CDR3 consists of 15 residues. V dropped 4 bases and J dropped 9; count of bases not matched to a gene: 11. The CDR3, as DNA: TGTGCCAGCAGCTCACGACAGGGGTCTGGGAGCACCATATATTTT. Its translation: CASSSRQGSGSTIYF.

The rearrangement uses TRBV11-2 and TRBJ2-3, with a possible D match to TRBD1 (6 bases). This CDR3 is 13 amino acids long. Germline CDR1 and CDR2: SGHAT and FQNNGV. The V and J ends lost 3 bases and 6 bases respectively, with 10 bases between them. CDR3 in DNA: TGTGCCAGCAGCTTGGGAAGGGGGGATACGCAGTATTTT. It encodes CASSLGRGDTQYF. The variable domain in full, with the rest retrieved from reference TRBV11-2 and TRBJ2-3, is EAGVAQSPRYKIIEKRQSVAFWCNPISGHATLYWYQQILGQGPKLLIQFQNNGVVDDSQLPKDRFSAERLKGVDSTLKIQPAKLEDSAVYLCASSLGRGDTQYFGPGTRLTVL.

The chain carries TRBV10-3 and TRBJ2-5; tentative D call: TRBD2 (6 bases). The germline V and J ends were trimmed by 3 bases and 3 bases, with 17 bases remaining between them. The CDR3 sequence is 16 residues long. CDR1 and CDR2 from the germline V gene are ENHRY and SYGVKD. The CDR3: CAISEWLAEQEETQYF. The CDR3 DNA follows: TGTGCCATCAGTGAATGGTTAGCGGAGCAAGAAGAGACCCAGTACTTC.

V is TRBV27 and J is TRBJ2-5; D is ambiguous. CDR1 is MNHEY and CDR2 is SMNVEV in the germline V gene (reference sequence). This CDR3 spans 10 amino acids. V was clipped by 10 bases and J by 5 bases, with 8 bases between them. CDR3 in amino acids: CANPRETQYF. In nucleotides, the CDR3 is TGTGCCAACCCACGGGAGACCCAGTACTTC.

The gene calls are TRBV5-6 and TRBJ2-7; D is possibly TRBD2 (6 bases). Germline-derived CDR1 and CDR2 are SGHDT and YYEEEE. Trimming took 1 base from V and 0 from J, leaving 17 bases between them. This CDR3 has 17 amino acids. CDR3 DNA: TGTGCCAGCAGCTTGCTAAGTCGGGACTCCAGCTCCTACGAGCAGTACTTC. It is translated as CASSLLSRDSSSYEQYF.

The chain has TRBV6-5 and TRBJ1-1, with D perhaps matching TRBD1 (6 bases). The germline V and J ends were trimmed by 4 bases and 3 bases, with 15 bases remaining between them. The CDR3 covers 15 residues. Per germline, CDR1 MNHEY and CDR2 SVGAGI. Written as DNA, the CDR3 is TGTGCCAGCAGTTCTCTGGGCGGGGGCTACACTGAAGCTTTCTTT. It is translated as CASSSLGGGYTEAFF.

In this sample, this clone turned up once. The genes are TRBV7-3 and TRBJ1-1, with 7 bases lining up with TRBD1. The CDR3 loop spans 15 amino acids. J was trimmed by 12 bases and V by 2 bases; bases with no gene match: 15. Germline lookup yields CDR1 SGHTA and CDR2 FQGTGA. The CDR3 sequence is CASSLQSGQGDVTFF. In DNA form, the CDR3 reads TGTGCCAGCAGCTTACAGAGCGGGCAGGGGGACGTGACTTTCTTT.

The V call is TRBV10-3, the J call TRBJ2-5, with 12 bases aligning to TRBD2. CDR3 size: 16 residues. Trimming took 3 bases from V and 2 from J; bases not matched to a gene: 4. Germline CDR1 ENHRY, CDR2 SYGVKD. The CDR3 loop reads CAISDPGTSGQETQYF. CDR3 sequence (DNA): TGTGCCATCAGTGACCCGGGGACTAGCGGGCAAGAGACCCAGTACTTC.

DNA for the CDR3: TGTGCCAGCAGTGAATACAGGACTAGCGGGAGCGGGAAGGGGGAGCAGTTCTTC. Translation: CASSEYRTSGSGKGEQFF. The V call is TRBV25-1, the J call TRBJ2-1, with 13 bases fitting TRBD2. J lost 10 bases, V lost 0 bases, and 12 bases had no gene match. The CDR3 spans 18 residues. Germline CDR1 and CDR2: MGHDK and SYGVNS.

The chain carries TRBV7-9 and TRBJ1-1; D is unresolved. The germline CDR1 and CDR2 sequences are SEHNR and FQNEAQ (reference sequence). V was pared by 8 bases and J by 1 base, with 8 bases between. The CDR3 is 12 amino acids. The chain's CDR3 is CASSTRNTEAFF. DNA of the CDR3: TGTGCCAGCTCGACTCGGAACACTGAAGCTTTCTTT.

This clone was detected once. The chain recombines TRBV19 with TRBJ1-2, with D perhaps matching TRBD1 (6 bases). Between the trimmed V and J ends, which lost 7 bases and 3 bases, there was a span of 15 bases. The V gene's germline CDR1 is LNHDA and CDR2 SQIVND (reference sequence). This CDR3 comprises 14 residues. CDR3 residues: CASTNSDRYYGYTF. The CDR3 DNA is TGTGCCAGTACCAACTCGGACAGATACTATGGCTACACCTTC. The full variable domain, completed using reference TRBV19 and TRBJ1-2, is DGGITQSPKYLFRKEGQNVTLSCEQNLNHDAMYWYRQDPGQGLRLIYYSQIVNDFQKGDIAEGYSVSREKKESFPLTVTSAQKNPTAFYLCASTNSDRYYGYTFGSGTRLTVV.

The chain links TRBV29-1 to TRBJ2-2; TRBD1 agrees at 9 bases. V was clipped by 7 bases and J by 8 bases; unmatched bases: 8. The CDR3 consists of 13 residues. The germline gives CDR1 SQVTM, CDR2 ANQGSEA. As DNA, the CDR3 is TGCAGCGCACACAGGGGGCGGGGTGGGGAGCTGTTTTTT. It codes for CSAHRGRGGELFF.

This clone occurred once. The chain joins TRBV25-1 to TRBJ2-7; 8 positions match TRBD2. The V and J ends lost 9 bases and 3 bases, in that order; junction bases with no gene match: 7. This CDR3 is built from 13 residues. The V gene's germline CDR1 is MGHDK and CDR2 SYGVNS. The CDR3 is CASAREGIYEQYF. DNA for the CDR3: TGTGCCAGTGCACGGGAGGGCATCTACGAGCAGTACTTC.

The CDR3 nucleotides read TGTGCCAGCAGCCCTGGCCAGAGGTACAATGAGCAGTTCTTC. Protein product: CASSPGQRYNEQFF. This chain joins TRBV5-4 and TRBJ2-1, with D unresolved. Germline values: CDR1 SGHNT, CDR2 YYREEE (reference sequence). This CDR3 region has 14 residues. The V gene lost 4 bases and the J gene lost 4 bases, with 12 bases spanning the gap.